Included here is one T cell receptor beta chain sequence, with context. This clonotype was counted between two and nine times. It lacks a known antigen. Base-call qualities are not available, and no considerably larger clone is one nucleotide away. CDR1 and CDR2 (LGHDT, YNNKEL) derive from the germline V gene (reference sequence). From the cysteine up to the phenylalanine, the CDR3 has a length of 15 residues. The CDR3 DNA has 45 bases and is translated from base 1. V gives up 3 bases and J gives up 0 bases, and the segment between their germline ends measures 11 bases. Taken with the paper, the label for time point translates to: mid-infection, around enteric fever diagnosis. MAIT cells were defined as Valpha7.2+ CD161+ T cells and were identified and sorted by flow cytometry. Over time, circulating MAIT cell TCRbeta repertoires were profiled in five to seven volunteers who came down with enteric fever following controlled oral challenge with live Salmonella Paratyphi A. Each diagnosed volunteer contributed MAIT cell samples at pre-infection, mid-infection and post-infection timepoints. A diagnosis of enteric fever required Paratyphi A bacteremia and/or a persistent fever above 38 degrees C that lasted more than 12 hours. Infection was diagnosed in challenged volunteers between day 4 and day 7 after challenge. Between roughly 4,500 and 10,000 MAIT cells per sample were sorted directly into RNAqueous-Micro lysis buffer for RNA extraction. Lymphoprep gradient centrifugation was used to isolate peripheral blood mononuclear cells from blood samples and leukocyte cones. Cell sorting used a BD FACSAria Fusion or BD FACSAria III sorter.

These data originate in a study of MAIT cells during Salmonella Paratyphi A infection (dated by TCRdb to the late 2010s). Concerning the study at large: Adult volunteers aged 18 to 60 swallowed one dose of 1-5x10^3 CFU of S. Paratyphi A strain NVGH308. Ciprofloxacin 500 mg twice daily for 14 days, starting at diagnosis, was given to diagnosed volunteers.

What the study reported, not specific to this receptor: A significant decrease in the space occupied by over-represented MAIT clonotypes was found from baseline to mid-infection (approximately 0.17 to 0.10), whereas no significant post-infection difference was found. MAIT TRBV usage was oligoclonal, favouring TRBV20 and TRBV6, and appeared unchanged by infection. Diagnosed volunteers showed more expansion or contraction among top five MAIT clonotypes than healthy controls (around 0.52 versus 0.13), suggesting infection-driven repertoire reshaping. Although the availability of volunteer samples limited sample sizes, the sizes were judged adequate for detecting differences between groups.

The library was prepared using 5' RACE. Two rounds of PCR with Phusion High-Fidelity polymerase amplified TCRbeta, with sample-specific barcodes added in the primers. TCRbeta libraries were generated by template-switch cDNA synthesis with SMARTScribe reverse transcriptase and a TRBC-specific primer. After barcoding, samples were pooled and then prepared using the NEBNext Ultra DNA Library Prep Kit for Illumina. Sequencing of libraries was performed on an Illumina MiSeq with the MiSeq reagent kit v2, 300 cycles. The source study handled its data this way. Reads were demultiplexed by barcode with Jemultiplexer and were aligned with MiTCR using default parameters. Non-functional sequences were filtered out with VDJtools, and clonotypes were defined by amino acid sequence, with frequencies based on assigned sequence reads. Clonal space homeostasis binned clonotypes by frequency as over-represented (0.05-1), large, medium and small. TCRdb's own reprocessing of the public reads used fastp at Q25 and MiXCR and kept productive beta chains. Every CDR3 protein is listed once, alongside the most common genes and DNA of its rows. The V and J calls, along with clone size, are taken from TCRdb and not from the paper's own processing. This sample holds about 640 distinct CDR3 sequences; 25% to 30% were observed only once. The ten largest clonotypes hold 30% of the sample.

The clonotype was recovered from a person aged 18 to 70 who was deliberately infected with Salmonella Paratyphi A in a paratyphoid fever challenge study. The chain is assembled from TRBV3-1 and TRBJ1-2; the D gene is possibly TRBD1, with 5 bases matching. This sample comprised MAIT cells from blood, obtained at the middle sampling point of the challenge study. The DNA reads TGTGCCAGCAGCCAGCAGGGCATAGCTAACTATGGCTACACCTTC. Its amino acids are CASSQQGIANYGYTF.